The clone carrying this TCR beta chain was seen a single time. The antigen remains unidentified. Germline CDR1 and CDR2: DFQATT and SNEGSKA (reference sequence). The CDR3 covers 16 residues. The trim removed 3 bases at V and 2 bases at J, leaving 9 bases unmatched. This sample is part of a study of naive and memory T cell subsets. The beta constant-region primer was an equimolar mix of two oligonucleotides covering TRBC1 and TRBC2. The ligated cDNA underwent four PCR rounds using SP2 and nested alpha and beta constant-region primers. Using its own MiXCR run on the UMI-ligation and nested PCR reads, TCRdb lists one record per CDR3 protein. The sample includes 120,000 to 150,000 distinct CDR3 sequences, roughly 23% of them seen just once. Study observations and caveats: Possibly reflecting memory cells re-expressing CD45RA, a few larger clonotypes occurred in naive repertoires, especially CD8. Diversity fell and Gini index rose from naive through CM, EM, EMRA.

After CD4 positive bead selection, the CD4-negative fraction gave CD8 T cells. Four subsets defined by CD45RA and CD27 were sorted after CD3, CD4, CD8 and live/dead staining. The specimen sequenced was naive CD4+ T cells from blood. The gene calls are TRBV20-1 and TRBJ2-1, with 8 bases aligning to TRBD2. This clonotype originated in a human donor in good health. CDR3 sequence reads: CSASNPRGRTYNEQFF. CDR3 bases: TGCAGTGCTAGCAATCCACGCGGGAGGACCTACAATGAGCAGTTCTTC.